Listed below are T cell receptor beta chains from one sample, sequenced in a study of cytomegalovirus exposure and HLA in healthy donors. Assay: immunoSEQ multiplex PCR; the TCRdb copy retains only in-frame clones and omits some. The data hold 150,000 to 200,000 clones, with roughly 79% observed a single time. Source material: PBMCs. The receptors were sampled from a woman in her fifties or sixties in good health and CMV-seropositive. Both conserved end residues are part of each CDR3. Fields, in order: clone size, V gene, CDR3 protein. Clone size appears in some rows only: once, few, many, or a class for an expanded clone.

abundance: few; v_gene: TRBV29-1; CDR3aa: CSVYRQGANTEAFF
abundance: NA; v_gene: TRBV7-9; CDR3aa: CSSSVGTAYMNTEAFF
abundance: NA; v_gene: TRBV7-2; CDR3aa: CASSLQGIYEQYF
abundance: NA; v_gene: TRBV6-1; CDR3aa: CASTAVWKYEQYF
abundance: NA; v_gene: TRBV5-5; CDR3aa: CASSPRQGEGYTF
abundance: NA; v_gene: TRBV18; CDR3aa: CASSPSGNEKLFF
abundance: NA; v_gene: TRBV19; CDR3aa: CASKGGGPSGEQYF
abundance: NA; v_gene: TRBV5-1; CDR3aa: CASSLVNQGSGNTIYF
abundance: NA; v_gene: TRBV9; CDR3aa: CASSVAPTSGFYEQYF
abundance: NA; v_gene: TRBV27; CDR3aa: CASKPGLAGGQENEQYF
abundance: NA; v_gene: TRBV7-8; CDR3aa: CASSLMIANYGYTF
abundance: NA; v_gene: TRBV2; CDR3aa: CASSVGQGNYEQYF
abundance: NA; v_gene: TRBV18; CDR3aa: CASSAGTSTDTQYF
abundance: few; v_gene: TRBV12-5; CDR3aa: CASGQTGVRETQYF
abundance: NA; v_gene: TRBV6-1; CDR3aa: CATFEGTDQETQYF